This TCR beta chain was recovered during a study of cytomegalovirus exposure and HLA in healthy donors. Findings and limits, study-wide: The classifier was said to identify cytomegalovirus status with high specificity and sensitivity. For most TCR sequences rarity was the rule, although some public TCRs occurred in many donors. Among TCR beta chains, those listed as cytomegalovirus-associated numbered fewer than 200.

Worth noting for this clone: Its antigen is still unknown.

The validation cohort, a group of around 130 subjects, included the donors and was separate from the roughly 700-subject first cohort. The CDR3 extends over 13 amino acids. The ends were cut back, 0 bases at V and 11 bases at J, with 13 bases in the middle. The germline V gene encodes CDR1 SGHTA and CDR2 FQGNSA. This table comes from immunoSEQ multiplex PCR, and its TCRdb copy is limited to in-frame clones, with some not included. In the table there are 100,000 to 150,000 clones, around 90% of which are singletons. The chain employs TRBV7-2 and TRBJ1-1; possibly TRBD1 for D (5 bases). The sequencing sample was made of PBMCs. This sequence was found in a woman under 30 in good health and CMV-seronegative. The CDR3 protein is CASSLAKGGDAFF. The CDR3 DNA is TGTGCCAGCAGCTTAGCAAAGGGAGGGGATGCTTTCTTT.